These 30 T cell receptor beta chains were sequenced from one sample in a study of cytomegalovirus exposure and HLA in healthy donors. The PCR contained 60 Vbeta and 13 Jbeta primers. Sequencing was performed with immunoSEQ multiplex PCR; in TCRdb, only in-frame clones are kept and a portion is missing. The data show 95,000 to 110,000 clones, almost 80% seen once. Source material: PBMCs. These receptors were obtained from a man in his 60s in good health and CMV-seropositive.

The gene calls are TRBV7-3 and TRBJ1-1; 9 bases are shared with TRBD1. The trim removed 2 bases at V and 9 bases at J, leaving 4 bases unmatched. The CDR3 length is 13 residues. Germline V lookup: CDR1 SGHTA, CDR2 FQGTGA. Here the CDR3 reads CASSLGDRVKAFF. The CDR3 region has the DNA TGTGCCAGCAGCTTAGGGGACAGGGTGAAAGCTTTCTTT.

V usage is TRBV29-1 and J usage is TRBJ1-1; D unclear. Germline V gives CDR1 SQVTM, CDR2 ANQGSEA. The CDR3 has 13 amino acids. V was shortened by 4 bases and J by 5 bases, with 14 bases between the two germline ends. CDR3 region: CSVGEGGDTEAFF. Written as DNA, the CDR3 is TGCAGCGTTGGTGAAGGAGGCGATACTGAAGCTTTCTTT. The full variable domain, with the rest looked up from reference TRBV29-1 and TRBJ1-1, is SAVISQKPSRDICQRGTSLTIQCQVDSQVTMMFWYRQQPGQSLTLIATANQGSEATYESGFVIDKFPISRPNLTFSTLTVSNMSPEDSSIYLCSVGEGGDTEAFFGQGTRLTVV.

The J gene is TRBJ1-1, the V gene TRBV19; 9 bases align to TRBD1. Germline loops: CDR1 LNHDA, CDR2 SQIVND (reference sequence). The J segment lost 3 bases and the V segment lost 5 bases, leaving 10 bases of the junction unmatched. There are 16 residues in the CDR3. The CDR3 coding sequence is TGTGCCAGTAGTTATGGGTGGGGGACAGGGTACACTGAAGCTTTCTTT. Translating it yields CASSYGWGTGYTEAFF.

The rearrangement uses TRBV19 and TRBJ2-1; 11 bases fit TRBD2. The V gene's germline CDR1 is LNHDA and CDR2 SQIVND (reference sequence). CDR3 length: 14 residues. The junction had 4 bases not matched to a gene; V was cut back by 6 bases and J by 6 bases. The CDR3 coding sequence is TGTGCCAGTAGGGGGACTAGCGGTGGCAATGAGCAGTTCTTC. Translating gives CASRGTSGGNEQFF.

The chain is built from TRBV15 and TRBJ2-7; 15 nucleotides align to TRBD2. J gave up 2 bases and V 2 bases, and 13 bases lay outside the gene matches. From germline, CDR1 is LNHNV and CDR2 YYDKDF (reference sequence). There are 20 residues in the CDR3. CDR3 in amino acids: CATSRSKPGTSGGYPYEQYF. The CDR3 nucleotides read TGTGCCACCAGCAGATCCAAACCCGGGACTAGCGGGGGGTATCCCTACGAGCAGTACTTC.

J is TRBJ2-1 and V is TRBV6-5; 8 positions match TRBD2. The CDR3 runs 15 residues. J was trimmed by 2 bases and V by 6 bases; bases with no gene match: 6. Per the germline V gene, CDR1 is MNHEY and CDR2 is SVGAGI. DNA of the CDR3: TGTGCCAGCAGCTCTAGCGGGCTAGCCTACAATGAGCAGTTCTTC. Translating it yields CASSSSGLAYNEQFF.

The CDR3: CASSLASRTDTQYF. The CDR3 bases are TGTGCCAGCAGCTTGGCTAGTCGCACAGATACGCAGTATTTT. This rearrangement joins TRBV7-2 to TRBJ2-3; D is uncertain. Trimming pared 3 bases from V and 1 base from J, leaving 8 bases between. Germline V lookup: CDR1 SGHTA, CDR2 FQGNSA. This CDR3 has 14 residues. The complete variable domain, with remaining parts taken from reference TRBV7-2 and TRBJ2-3, reads GAGVSQSPSNKVTEKGKDVELRCDPISGHTALYWYRQSLGQGLEFLIYFQGNSAPDKSGLPSDRFSAERTGGSVSTLTIQRTQQEDSAVYLCASSLASRTDTQYFGPGTRLTVL.

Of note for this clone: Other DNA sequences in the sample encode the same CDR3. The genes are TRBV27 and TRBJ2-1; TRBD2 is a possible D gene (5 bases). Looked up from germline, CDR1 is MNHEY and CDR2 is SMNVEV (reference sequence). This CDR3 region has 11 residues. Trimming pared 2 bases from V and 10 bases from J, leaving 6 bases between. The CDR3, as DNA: TGTGCCAGCAGTTTAACGGGGGAGCAGTTCTTC. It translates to CASSLTGEQFF.

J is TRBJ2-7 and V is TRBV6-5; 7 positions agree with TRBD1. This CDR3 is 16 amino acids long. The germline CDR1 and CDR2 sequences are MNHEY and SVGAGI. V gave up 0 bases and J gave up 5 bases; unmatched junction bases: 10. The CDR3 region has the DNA TGTGCCAGCAGTTACTCGGTTGAGAGGGGGCGACACGAGCAGTACTTC. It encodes CASSYSVERGRHEQYF.

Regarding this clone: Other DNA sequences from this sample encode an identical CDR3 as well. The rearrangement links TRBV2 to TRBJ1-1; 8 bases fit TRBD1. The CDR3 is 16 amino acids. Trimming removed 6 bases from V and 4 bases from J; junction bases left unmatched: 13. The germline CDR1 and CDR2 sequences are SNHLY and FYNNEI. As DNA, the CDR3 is TGTGCCAGCAGCTCAGACAGGGGTCAGGGAGGCACTGAAGCTTTCTTT. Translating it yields CASSSDRGQGGTEAFF.

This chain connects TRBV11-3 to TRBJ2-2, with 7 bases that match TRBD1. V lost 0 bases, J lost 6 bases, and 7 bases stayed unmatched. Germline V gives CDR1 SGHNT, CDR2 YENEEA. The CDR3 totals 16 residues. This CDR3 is CASSLEHRGYSGELFF. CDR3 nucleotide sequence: TGTGCCAGCAGCTTAGAACACAGGGGCTATTCCGGGGAGCTGTTTTTT.

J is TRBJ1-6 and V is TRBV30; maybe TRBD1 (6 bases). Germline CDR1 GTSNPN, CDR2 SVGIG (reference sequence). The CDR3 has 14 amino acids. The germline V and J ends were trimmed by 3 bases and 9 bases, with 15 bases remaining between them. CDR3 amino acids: CAWRIDRSSSPLHF. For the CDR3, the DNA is TGTGCCTGGAGAATTGACAGGTCAAGTTCACCCCTCCACTTT.

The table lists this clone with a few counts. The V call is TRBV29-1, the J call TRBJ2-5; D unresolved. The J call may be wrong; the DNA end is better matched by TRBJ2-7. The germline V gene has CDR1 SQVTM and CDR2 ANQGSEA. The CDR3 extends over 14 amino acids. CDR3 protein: CSVEAATKSHEQYF. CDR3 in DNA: TGCAGCGTTGAAGCCGCGACAAAATCTCACGAGCAGTACTTC.

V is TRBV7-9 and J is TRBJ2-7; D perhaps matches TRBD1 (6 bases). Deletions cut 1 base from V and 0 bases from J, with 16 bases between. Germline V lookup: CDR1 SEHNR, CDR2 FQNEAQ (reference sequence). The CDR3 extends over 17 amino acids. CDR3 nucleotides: TGTGCCAGCAGCTTAGGACTCAGGGGCCCCAGCTCCTACGAGCAGTACTTC. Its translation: CASSLGLRGPSSYEQYF.

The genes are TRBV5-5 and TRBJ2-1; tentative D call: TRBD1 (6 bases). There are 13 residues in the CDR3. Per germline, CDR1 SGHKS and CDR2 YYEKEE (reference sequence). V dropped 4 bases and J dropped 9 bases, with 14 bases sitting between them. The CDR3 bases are TGTGCCAGCAGCAATCAGGGGTACGGTGAGCAGTTCTTC. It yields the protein CASSNQGYGEQFF.

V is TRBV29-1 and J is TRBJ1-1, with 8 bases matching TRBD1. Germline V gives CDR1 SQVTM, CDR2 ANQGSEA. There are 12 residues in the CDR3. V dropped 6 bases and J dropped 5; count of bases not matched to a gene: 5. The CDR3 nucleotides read TGCAGCGTCGCAGGGGGCCGAACTGAAGCTTTCTTT. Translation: CSVAGGRTEAFF.

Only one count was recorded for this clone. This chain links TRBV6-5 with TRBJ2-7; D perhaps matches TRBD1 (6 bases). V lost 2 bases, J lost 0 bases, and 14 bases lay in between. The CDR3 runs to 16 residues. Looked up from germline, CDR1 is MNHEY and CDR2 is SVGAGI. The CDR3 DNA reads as TGTGCCAGCAGTTACCAGGGGACAACCTACTCCTACGAGCAGTACTTC. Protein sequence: CASSYQGTTYSYEQYF.

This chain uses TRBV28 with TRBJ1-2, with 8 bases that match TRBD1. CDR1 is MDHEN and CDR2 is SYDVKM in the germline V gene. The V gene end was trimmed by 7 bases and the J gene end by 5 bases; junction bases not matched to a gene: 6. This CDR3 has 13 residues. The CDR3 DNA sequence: TGTGCCAGCACCCCGACAGGGGAATATGGCTACACCTTC. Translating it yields CASTPTGEYGYTF.

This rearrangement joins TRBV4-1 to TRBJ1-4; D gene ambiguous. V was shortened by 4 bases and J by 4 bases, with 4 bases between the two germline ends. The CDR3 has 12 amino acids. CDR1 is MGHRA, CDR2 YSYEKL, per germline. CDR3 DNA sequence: TGCGCCAGCAGCCGGAGTAATGAAAAACTGTTTTTT. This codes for CASSRSNEKLFF.

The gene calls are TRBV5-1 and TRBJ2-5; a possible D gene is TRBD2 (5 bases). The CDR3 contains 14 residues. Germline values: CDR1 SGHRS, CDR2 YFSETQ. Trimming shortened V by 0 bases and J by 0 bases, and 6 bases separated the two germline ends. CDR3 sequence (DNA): TGCGCCAGCAGCTTGGCGGGGAACCAAGAGACCCAGTACTTC. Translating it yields CASSLAGNQETQYF.

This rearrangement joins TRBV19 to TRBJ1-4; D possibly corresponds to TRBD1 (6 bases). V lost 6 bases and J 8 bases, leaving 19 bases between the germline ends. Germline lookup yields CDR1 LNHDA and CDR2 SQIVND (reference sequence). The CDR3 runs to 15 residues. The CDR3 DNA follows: TGTGCCAGTAGATCCAGGGGCCCGCCCGGGGAAAAACTGTTTTTT. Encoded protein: CASRSRGPPGEKLFF.

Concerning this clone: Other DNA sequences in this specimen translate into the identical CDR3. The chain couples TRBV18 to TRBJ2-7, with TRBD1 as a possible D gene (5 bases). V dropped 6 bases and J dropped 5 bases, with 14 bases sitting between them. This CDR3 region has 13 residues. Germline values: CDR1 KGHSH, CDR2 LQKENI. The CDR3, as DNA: TGTGCCAGCTCGCCTAAGGGGCCGGACGAGCAGTACTTC. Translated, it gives CASSPKGPDEQYF.

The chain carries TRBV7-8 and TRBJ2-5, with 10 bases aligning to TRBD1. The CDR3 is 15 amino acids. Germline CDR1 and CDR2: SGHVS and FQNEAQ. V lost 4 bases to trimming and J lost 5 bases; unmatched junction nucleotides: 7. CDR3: CASSSGDRGGETQYF. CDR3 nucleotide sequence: TGTGCCAGCAGCTCCGGGGACAGGGGAGGGGAGACCCAGTACTTC.

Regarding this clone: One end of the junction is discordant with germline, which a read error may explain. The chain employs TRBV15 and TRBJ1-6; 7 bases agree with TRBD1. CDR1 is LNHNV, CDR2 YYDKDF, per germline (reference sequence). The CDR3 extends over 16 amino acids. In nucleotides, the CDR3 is TGTGCCACCAGCAGAGATATCGACAGGGAAGTTTCACCCTTCCACTTT. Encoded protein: CATSRDIDREVSPFHF.

The CDR3 DNA sequence: TGTGCCAGCAGCTTAGCCTCGGACTTCTCGATGCTAAATGAGCAGTTCTTC. It encodes CASSLASDFSMLNEQFF. The chain has TRBV7-9 and TRBJ2-1; D might be TRBD2 (5 bases). V gave up 0 bases and J gave up 7 bases, with 19 bases separating them. The CDR3 covers 17 residues. CDR1 and CDR2 from the germline V gene are SEHNR and FQNEAQ (reference sequence).

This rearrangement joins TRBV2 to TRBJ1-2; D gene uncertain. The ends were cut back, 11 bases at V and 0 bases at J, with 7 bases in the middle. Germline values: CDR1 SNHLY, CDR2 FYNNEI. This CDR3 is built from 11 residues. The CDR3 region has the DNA TGTGCCGGCGGGGCTAACTATGGCTACACCTTC. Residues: CAGGANYGYTF.

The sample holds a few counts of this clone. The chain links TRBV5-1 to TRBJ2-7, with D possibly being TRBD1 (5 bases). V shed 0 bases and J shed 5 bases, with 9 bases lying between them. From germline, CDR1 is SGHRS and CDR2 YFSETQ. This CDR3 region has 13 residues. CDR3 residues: CASSLVGRDEQYF. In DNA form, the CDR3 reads TGCGCCAGCAGCTTGGTAGGCAGGGACGAGCAGTACTTC.

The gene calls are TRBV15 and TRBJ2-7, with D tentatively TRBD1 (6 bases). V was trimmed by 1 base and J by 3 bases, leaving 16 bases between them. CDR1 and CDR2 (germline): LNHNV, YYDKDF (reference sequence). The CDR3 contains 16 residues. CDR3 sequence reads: CATSRVGAGGGYEQYF. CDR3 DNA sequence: TGTGCCACCAGCAGAGTGGGTGCTGGGGGCGGCTACGAGCAGTACTTC. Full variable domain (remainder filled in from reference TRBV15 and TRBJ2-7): DAMVIQNPRYQVTQFGKPVTLSCSQTLNHNVMYWYQQKSSQAPKLLFHYYDKDFNNEADTPDNFQSRRPNTSFCFLDIRSPGLGDTAMYLCATSRVGAGGGYEQYFGPGTRLTVT.

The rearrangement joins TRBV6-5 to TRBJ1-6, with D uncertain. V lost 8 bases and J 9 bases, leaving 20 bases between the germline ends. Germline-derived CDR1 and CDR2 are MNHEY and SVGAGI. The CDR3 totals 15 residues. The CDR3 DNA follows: TGTGCCAGCCGGGAGGGTAGGTTTTTTGGTTCACCCCTCCACTTT. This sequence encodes CASREGRFFGSPLHF.

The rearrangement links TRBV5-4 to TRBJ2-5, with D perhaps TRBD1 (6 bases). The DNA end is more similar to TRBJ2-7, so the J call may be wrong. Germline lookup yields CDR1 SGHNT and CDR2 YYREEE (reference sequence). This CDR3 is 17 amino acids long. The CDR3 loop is CASSRPGQGMSSYEQYF. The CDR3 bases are TGTGCCAGCAGCCGTCCGGGGCAGGGGATGAGCTCCTACGAGCAGTACTTC.